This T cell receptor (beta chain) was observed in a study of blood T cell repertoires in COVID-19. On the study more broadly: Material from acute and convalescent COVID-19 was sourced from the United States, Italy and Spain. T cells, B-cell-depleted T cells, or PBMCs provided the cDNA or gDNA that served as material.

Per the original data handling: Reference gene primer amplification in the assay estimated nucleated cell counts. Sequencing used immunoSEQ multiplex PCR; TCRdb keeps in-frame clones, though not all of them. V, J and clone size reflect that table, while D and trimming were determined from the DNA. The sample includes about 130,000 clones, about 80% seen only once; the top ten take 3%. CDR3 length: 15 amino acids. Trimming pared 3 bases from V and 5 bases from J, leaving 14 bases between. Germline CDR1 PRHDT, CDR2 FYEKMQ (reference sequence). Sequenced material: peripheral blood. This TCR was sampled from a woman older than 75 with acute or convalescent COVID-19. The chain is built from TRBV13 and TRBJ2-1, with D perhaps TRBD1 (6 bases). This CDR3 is CASSLRGFLNNEQFF. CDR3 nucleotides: TGTGCCAGCAGCTTGAGGGGGTTTTTGAACAATGAGCAGTTCTTC. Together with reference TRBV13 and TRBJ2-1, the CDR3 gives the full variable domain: AAGVIQSPRHLIKEKRETATLKCYPIPRHDTVYWYQQGPGQDPQFLISFYEKMQSDKGSIPDRFSAQQFSDYHSELNMSSLELGDSALYFCASSLRGFLNNEQFFGPGTRLTVL.